These 12 T cell receptor beta chains came from one sample sequenced in a study of T cells in Graves' hyperthyroidism and ophthalmopathy. RNA transcripts served as the template for amplifying TCR beta CDR3 regions. With the HTBI primer set, the TCR CDR3 went through a first round of RT-PCR. In TCRdb, the multiplex PCR reads were re-called with MiXCR into one record per CDR3 protein. Counted here are roughly 530,000 distinct CDR3 sequences, over 15% occurring once; the ten biggest clones make up under 20%. Sequenced: blood. These receptors were collected from a woman between 18 and 30 years old with Graves' ophthalmopathy.

Note on this clonotype: A much larger clonotype is one base distant, so this may be a read error. This rearrangement joins TRBV27 to TRBJ2-6; possibly TRBD2 for D (6 bases). The CDR3 has 15 residues. Germline lookup yields CDR1 MNHEY and CDR2 SMNVEV (reference sequence). V dropped 5 bases and J dropped 1 base, with 9 bases sitting between them. CDR3 amino acids: CASSDAGSGANVLTF. In nucleotides, the CDR3 is TGTGCCAGCAGTGACGCGGGGTCTGGGGCCAACGTCCTGACTTTC.

This clonotype came up a few times. The chain employs TRBV6-1 and TRBJ2-3; the D is unclear. The V gene lost 4 bases and the J gene lost 0 bases, with 11 bases spanning the gap. The CDR3 consists of 15 residues. Germline loops: CDR1 MNHNS, CDR2 SASEGT. CDR3 amino acids: CASSGGITSTDTQYF. DNA for the CDR3: TGTGCCAGCAGTGGTGGTATCACTAGCACAGATACGCAGTATTTT.

This clonotype turned up a few times. The rearrangement uses TRBV2 and TRBJ1-6; the match to TRBD1 covers 7 bases. The ends lost 3 bases at V and 8 bases at J; junction bases unmatched: 4. CDR1 and CDR2 (germline): SNHLY, FYNNEI. The CDR3 is 14 amino acids. CDR3 DNA: TGTGCCAGCAGTGAGGAGGACAGGTATTCACCCCTCCACTTT. It is translated as CASSEEDRYSPLHF.

This clonotype showed up just a few times. This rearrangement joins TRBV7-2 to TRBJ2-1, with D possibly matching TRBD2 (6 bases). The CDR3 spans 16 residues. CDR1 SGHTA and CDR2 FQGNSA come from the germline V gene. V was trimmed by 0 bases and J by 5 bases, leaving 14 bases between them. CDR3 region: CASSLATIAANNEQFF. CDR3 sequence (DNA): TGTGCCAGCAGCTTAGCTACGATAGCGGCAAACAATGAGCAGTTCTTC.

This clonotype was recorded at least ten times. The CDR3 sequence: CASSLRSGHEQFF. The DNA of the CDR3 is TGTGCCAGCAGTTTGAGGAGTGGCCATGAGCAGTTCTTC. This sequence joins TRBV28 and TRBJ2-1; D gene ambiguous. The CDR3 has 13 residues. Looked up from germline, CDR1 is MDHEN and CDR2 is SYDVKM. The V end was cut by 3 bases, the J end by 8 bases, with 11 bases between.

This clonotype showed up just a few times. The chain employs TRBV7-2 and TRBJ2-3, with 10 bases fitting TRBD2. V was pared by 5 bases and J by 7 bases, with 9 bases of the junction left unmatched. In germline, CDR1 is SGHTA, CDR2 FQGNSA. The CDR3 consists of 15 residues. CDR3 nucleotide sequence: TGTGCCAGCAGCCTATGGAGCGGGGGGGCTTATACGCAGTATTTT. Protein sequence: CASSLWSGGAYTQYF. Filled out from reference TRBV7-2 and TRBJ2-3, the complete variable domain reads GAGVSQSPSNKVTEKGKDVELRCDPISGHTALYWYRQSLGQGLEFLIYFQGNSAPDKSGLPSDRFSAERTGGSVSTLTIQRTQQEDSAVYLCASSLWSGGAYTQYFGPGTRLTVL.

A few counts support this clonotype. This chain links TRBV28 with TRBJ2-7, with a tentative D call TRBD2 (5 bases). The germline V gene has CDR1 MDHEN and CDR2 SYDVKM. The V gene lost 7 bases and the J gene lost 2 bases, with 9 bases spanning the gap. The CDR3 spans 12 residues. CDR3 sequence (DNA): TGTGCCAGCAATGAGGGTCCCTACGAGCAGTACTTC. It translates to CASNEGPYEQYF.

The CDR3 is CASSPTNLQGDEQYF. For the CDR3, the DNA is TGTGCCAGCAGTCCCACAAACCTACAGGGAGACGAGCAGTACTTC. The chain links TRBV27 to TRBJ2-7; tentative D call: TRBD1 (6 bases). Germline V gives CDR1 MNHEY, CDR2 SMNVEV (reference sequence). Deletions cut 5 bases from V and 5 bases from J, with 19 bases between. The CDR3 runs 15 residues.

The chain recombines TRBV7-2 with TRBJ2-3, with D possibly matching TRBD2 (7 bases). Trimming shortened V by 6 bases and J by 6 bases, and 19 bases separated the two germline ends. CDR1 is SGHTA, CDR2 FQGNSA, per germline. The CDR3 is 15 residues long. CDR3 amino acids: CASSPGGRDGDTQYF. The CDR3 DNA is TGTGCCAGCAGTCCGGGGGGCCGGGATGGGGATACGCAGTATTTT.

This clonotype was seen at least ten times. V usage is TRBV7-9 and J usage is TRBJ2-7; weak D call: TRBD1 (6 bases). The V and J ends lost 2 bases and 1 base respectively, with 12 bases between them. The germline CDR1 and CDR2 sequences are SEHNR and FQNEAQ (reference sequence). The CDR3 is made up of 15 amino acids. CDR3 nucleotides: TGTGCCAGCAGCTTAATCAGGGGCCCATCCTACGAGCAGTACTTC. This gives the protein CASSLIRGPSYEQYF. The full variable domain, in which reference TRBV7-9 and TRBJ2-7 provide the parts outside the CDR3, is DTGVSQNPRHKITKRGQNVTFRCDPISEHNRLYWYRQTLGQGPEFLTYFQNEAQLEKSRLLSDRFSAERPKGSFSTLEIQRTEQGDSAMYLCASSLIRGPSYEQYFGPGTRLTVT.

For this clonotype: This may stem from a read error, because a much larger clone lies one nucleotide away. The CDR3 region is CASSSLFLTGGGANEQFF. The CDR3 nucleotides are TGTGCCAGCAGCTCCCTATTCCTAACAGGGGGCGGGGCCAATGAGCAGTTCTTC. V usage is TRBV11-2 and J usage is TRBJ2-1, with 9 bases aligning to TRBD1. Germline-derived CDR1 and CDR2 are SGHAT and FQNNGV. V lost 4 bases to trimming and J lost 6 bases; unmatched junction nucleotides: 16. This CDR3 is 18 amino acids long. The variable domain in full, completed from reference TRBV11-2 and TRBJ2-1, reads EAGVAQSPRYKIIEKRQSVAFWCNPISGHATLYWYQQILGQGPKLLIQFQNNGVVDDSQLPKDRFSAERLKGVDSTLKIQPAKLEDSAVYLCASSSLFLTGGGANEQFFGPGTRLTVL.

This clonotype was recorded many times. The chain carries TRBV27 and TRBJ2-7, with D possibly TRBD2 on 6 matching bases. In germline, CDR1 is MNHEY, CDR2 SMNVEV (reference sequence). CDR3 length: 13 residues. Trimming removed 7 bases at V and 3 bases at J, with 13 bases between. The chain's CDR3 is CASTGTGFYEQYF. In nucleotides, the CDR3 is TGTGCCAGCACCGGGACTGGTTTCTACGAGCAGTACTTC.